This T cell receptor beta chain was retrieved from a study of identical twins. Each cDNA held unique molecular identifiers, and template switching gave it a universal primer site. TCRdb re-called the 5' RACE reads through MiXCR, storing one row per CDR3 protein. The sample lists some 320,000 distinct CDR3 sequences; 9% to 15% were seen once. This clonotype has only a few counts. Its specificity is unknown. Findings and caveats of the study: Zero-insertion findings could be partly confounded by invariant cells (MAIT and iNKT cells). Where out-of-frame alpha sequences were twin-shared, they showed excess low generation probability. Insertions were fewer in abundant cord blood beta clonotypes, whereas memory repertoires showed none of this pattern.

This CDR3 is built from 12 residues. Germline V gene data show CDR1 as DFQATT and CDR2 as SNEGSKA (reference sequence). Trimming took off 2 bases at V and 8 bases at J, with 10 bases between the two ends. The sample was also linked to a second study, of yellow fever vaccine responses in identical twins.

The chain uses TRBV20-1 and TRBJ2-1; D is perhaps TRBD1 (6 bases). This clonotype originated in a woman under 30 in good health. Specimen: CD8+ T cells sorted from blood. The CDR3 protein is CSARSGGHEQFF. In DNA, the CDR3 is TGCAGTGCTAGAAGTGGGGGCCATGAGCAGTTCTTC.